This is a list of T cell receptor beta chains from one sample in a study of cytotoxic CD8 clonotypes in ibrutinib-treated CLL. The method was immunoSEQ multiplex PCR; TCRdb's version includes in-frame clones alone and lacks a portion of them. The data contain 55,000 to 80,000 clones, approximately 90% of them singletons. Sequencing was performed on PBMCs, taken after 12 months of ibrutinib treatment. All receptors come from a human donor with chronic lymphocytic leukemia. CDR3s include the opening cysteine and the closing phenylalanine or tryptophan. D genes are given only for firm matches. A row's size may be missing; if present it is once, few, many or a size class.

J	D	size	V	length	DNA	CDR3
TRBJ1-1	TRBD1	.	TRBV5-1	16	TGCGCCAGCAGCCTGAGTCAGGGGGCTTTTAACACTGAAGCTTTCTTT	CASSLSQGAFNTEAFF
TRBJ2-4	.	.	TRBV4-1	17	TGCGCCAGCAGCCAAGAAAGAAGGACCTCCTCCGAAAACATTCAGTACTTC	CASSQERRTSSENIQYF
TRBJ1-3	.	few	TRBV14	17	TGTGCCAGCAGCCCTCTTGGAGGACCCCGCTCTGGAAACACCATATATTTT	CASSPLGGPRSGNTIYF
TRBJ2-3	TRBD1	.	TRBV11-2	17	TGTGCCAGCAGCTTATGGGGACAGGGCCGTAGCACAGATACGCAGTATTTT	CASSLWGQGRSTDTQYF
TRBJ2-2	.	.	TRBV5-5	16	TGTGCCAGCAGCTTTAGGCCCGACACGAACACCGGGGAGCTGTTTTTT	CASSFRPDTNTGELFF
TRBJ1-2	TRBD1	.	TRBV11-2	15	TGTGCCAGCAGCGCCCGGGACAGGGTGGACTATGGCTACACCTTC	CASSARDRVDYGYTF
TRBJ1-2	TRBD1	.	TRBV4-1	17	TGCGCCAGCAGCCAAGCCTTCGGGCAACAGGGGACCTATGGCTACACCTTC	CASSQAFGQQGTYGYTF
TRBJ1-5	.	.	TRBV19	17	TGTGCCAGTAGTGGGCAGGGGACAACTTATAGCAATCAGCCCCAGCATTTT	CASSGQGTTYSNQPQHF
TRBJ2-2	.	.	TRBV4-2	15	TGTGCCAGCAGCCAAGTGAACAGGGTCACCGGGGAGCTGTTTTTT	CASSQVNRVTGELFF
TRBJ2-7	.	.	TRBV4-1	16	TGCGCCAGCAGCCAGGGGGGTCGGGACGGCTCCTACGAGCAGTACTTC	CASSQGGRDGSYEQYF
TRBJ2-7	TRBD2	.	TRBV5-5	17	TGTGCCAGCAGTTCTACCCCTAGCGGGCTAAGCTCCTACGAGCAGTACTTC	CASSSTPSGLSSYEQYF
TRBJ2-2	.	.	TRBV4-3	17	TGCGCCAGCAGCCAAGTCCGACCGGGAGTCTTCACCGGGGAGCTGTTTTTT	CASSQVRPGVFTGELFF
TRBJ1-1	.	.	TRBV7-6	13	TGTGCCAGCAGCTTAATCAGGGTCGGTGAAGCTTTCTTT	CASSLIRVGEAFF
TRBJ1-5	.	once	TRBV19	14	TGTGCCAGTAGTATCAGGGGCGTCAATCAGCCCCAGCATTTT	CASSIRGVNQPQHF
TRBJ1-4	.	once	TRBV11-2	16	TGTGCCAGCAGCTCCCAGGTGCGGGGGACTAATGAAAAACTGTTTTTT	CASSSQVRGTNEKLFF
TRBJ1-1	.	once	TRBV27	11	TGTGCCAGCAGGAGGAACACTGAAGCTTTCTTT	CASRRNTEAFF
TRBJ2-3	TRBD1	.	TRBV5-5	14	TGTGCCAGCAGCTTGGTGACAGGGGCAGATACGCAGTATTTT	CASSLVTGADTQYF
TRBJ2-5	.	.	TRBV19	15	TGTGCCAGTAGTATTGGTGGACCGAGACAAGAGACCCAGTACTTC	CASSIGGPRQETQYF
TRBJ2-7	.	.	TRBV5-6	12	TGTGCCAGCAGCCCGAACCGGGACAAACTGTACTTC	CASSPNRDKLYF
TRBJ1-1	.	.	TRBV2	15	TGTGCCAGCAGTGAATTGGGGGGCGCGAACACTGAAGCTTTCTTT	CASSELGGANTEAFF
TRBJ2-7	TRBD2	.	TRBV7-9	13	TGTGCCAGCACGGGCGGGAGGGCCCACGAGCAGTACTTC	CASTGGRAHEQYF
TRBJ1-4	TRBD1	once	TRBV11-3	14	TGTGCCAGCAGCTTAGACCAGGGGGCTGAAAAACTGTTTTTT	CASSLDQGAEKLFF
TRBJ2-1	.	.	TRBV23-1	15	TGCGCCAGACGGGAGTTCGCGGGCGCCTACAATGAGCAGTTCTTC	CARREFAGAYNEQFF
TRBJ2-1	.	.	TRBV9	17	TGTGCCAGCAGCGTAGCCCCCCCCGGGACCGGGTTAGAGGAGCAGTTCTTC	CASSVAPPGTGLEEQFF
TRBJ1-3	.	.	TRBV6-6	15	TGTGCCAGCAGTTACTCGGGGCAGGGGGGAAACACCATATATTTT	CASSYSGQGGNTIYF
TRBJ2-1	TRBD1	once	TRBV9	17	TGTGCCAGCAGCGTAGACCCAGACAGGGGGCCGTACAATGAGCAGTTCTTC	CASSVDPDRGPYNEQFF
TRBJ1-2	TRBD1	.	TRBV5-1	16	TGCGCCAGCAGCCGGGACAGGGCGGAACTAAACTATGGCTACACCTTC	CASSRDRAELNYGYTF
TRBJ2-3	.	.	TRBV7-9	16	TGTGCCAGCAGCTTAGATGGGGGGTTCGTCACAGATACGCAGTATTTT	CASSLDGGFVTDTQYF
TRBJ1-1	.	.	TRBV6-4	13	TGTGCCAGCAGTCTTGATACTCACACTGAAGCTTTCTTT	CASSLDTHTEAFF
TRBJ1-2	.	.	TRBV7-3	13	TGTGCCAGCAGCTTAAGGGCAGGCTATGGCTACACCTTC	CASSLRAGYGYTF
TRBJ2-1	TRBD2	.	TRBV19	16	TGTGCCAGTAGTATGGCCGGGCGGGAGGGCCACAATGAGCAGTTCTTC	CASSMAGREGHNEQFF
TRBJ2-1	TRBD2	.	TRBV19	16	TGTGCCAGTAGTCCCTCGACGGGAGGAAGATACAATGAGCAGTTCTTC	CASSPSTGGRYNEQFF
TRBJ2-1	TRBD2	.	TRBV27	16	TGTGCCAGCAGGCCCTCAGGCAGCGGGACCTACAATGAGCAGTTCTTC	CASRPSGSGTYNEQFF